This T cell receptor (beta chain) was found in a study of PD-L1 blockade in urothelial cancer (dated by TCRdb to 2015 to 2018). About the investigation overall: Therapy was started in the mid-2010s for all patients, and atezolizumab 1,200 mg was administered intravenously every 3 weeks. About nine tenths of the roughly 29 patients were identified as males with urothelial cancer of bladder origin, and a prior smoking history was reported by 18 of 29 patients. An ECOG performance status of 0 or 1 was recorded for the patients, and 0 to 3 prior chemotherapy regimens had been received by the patients. Blood samples were analyzed at 3 weeks after treatment start (second dose) and at 6 weeks after treatment start. Blood samples yielded a median of approximately 150,000 T cells and around 83,000 unique TCRs, with median clonality about 0.08. The study was an exploratory multi-omic analysis of somatic, immune and clinical correlates of response to PD-L1 blockade with atezolizumab in urothelial cancer. Pretreatment tumor samples, along with matched peripheral blood collected serially before and after atezolizumab treatment, underwent TCR sequencing. Durable clinical benefit was defined as progression-free survival longer than 6 months, and TCR features were also tested against progression-free and overall survival. In the same patients, whole exome sequencing and RNA sequencing of pretreatment tumors were performed in addition to TCR sequencing. Durable clinical benefit was achieved by nine patients and was not achieved by 20 patients. Some 30 patients had pretreatment blood TCR-seq, approximately 24 had at least one posttreatment blood collection, and approximately 24 had tumor TCR-seq. Results and caveats for the whole study, not just this receptor: Among patients with durable benefit, tumor-associated TCR clones showed greater expansion in peripheral blood 3 weeks after treatment started (n of about 21, p = 0.022). A pretreatment peripheral blood TCR clonality below the median was linked to improved progression-free and overall survival. Because the sample size was small (n = 29) and many of the analyses were exploratory, the results are meant to be hypothesis-generating.

Measured from the cysteine to the phenylalanine, the CDR3 is 15 residues long. The retained sequence is limited to the CDR3, 45 bases, with the frame set at the first base. At the junction V is shortened by 6 bases and J by 5 bases; bases outside the gene matches: 9. CDR1 and CDR2 (MDHEN, SYDVKM) derive from the germline V gene. Synthetic TCR analog templates were spiked into each PCR so that absolute template abundance could be estimated from read counts. TCRbeta CDR3 regions were amplified from genomic DNA with bias-controlled V and J gene primers using the immunoSEQ assay. Sequencing of rearranged TCRbeta segments was performed at approximately 20X coverage. The paper's data handling went like this. Clustering was used to correct sequencing errors, and CDR3s were annotated against IMGT so that V, D and J genes could be assigned. Downstream analyses used only productive TCRbeta rearrangements, leaving out any out-of-frame or stop-codon sequences. To compute clonality, Shannon entropy was normalized by the log of the number of unique productive sequences and then subtracted from one. Fisher's exact test with Benjamini-Hochberg correction, at a threshold of adjusted p below 0.01, was used to find clones that differed between time points or between blood and tumor. In TCRdb, the immuneACCESS table is reduced to in-frame sequences with V and J assigned. These tables do not hold every clone; where another copy was compared, an unresolved V gene accounts for under half, and the others remain unexplained. The DNA gave D and trimming, while V, J and clone size come from that table. The sample profile shows fewer than 50,000 clones; about 86% of them were found once. Over 3% of the sample is taken by the ten largest.

What the time point label conveys for this sample: pretreatment peripheral blood. A cohort of 25 to 30 patients with locally advanced or metastatic urothelial carcinoma, treated at Memorial Sloan Kettering on a trial protocol, was included. Peripheral blood mononuclear cells were collected pretreatment and during treatment, at between 1 and 8 total time points per patient. The Qiagen DNeasy Blood extraction kit was used to purify genomic DNA from total PBMCs and tumor samples. PBMCs were collected pretreatment and during treatment and were isolated and stored as previously described. Note on this clone: The target of this receptor is not known. No base-level quality is on record; no much larger clone is a single base apart.

The chain employs TRBV28 and TRBJ2-3; a stretch of 9 junction bases matches TRBD1. This TCR was sampled from a man between 65 and 85 years old with urothelial cancer. The input for sequencing was PBMCs, taken around atezolizumab (anti-PD-L1) treatment. The DNA is as follows: TGTGCCAGCAGCCCCGGGACAGGGCGGGTAGATACGCAGTATTTT. It translates to CASSPGTGRVDTQYF.